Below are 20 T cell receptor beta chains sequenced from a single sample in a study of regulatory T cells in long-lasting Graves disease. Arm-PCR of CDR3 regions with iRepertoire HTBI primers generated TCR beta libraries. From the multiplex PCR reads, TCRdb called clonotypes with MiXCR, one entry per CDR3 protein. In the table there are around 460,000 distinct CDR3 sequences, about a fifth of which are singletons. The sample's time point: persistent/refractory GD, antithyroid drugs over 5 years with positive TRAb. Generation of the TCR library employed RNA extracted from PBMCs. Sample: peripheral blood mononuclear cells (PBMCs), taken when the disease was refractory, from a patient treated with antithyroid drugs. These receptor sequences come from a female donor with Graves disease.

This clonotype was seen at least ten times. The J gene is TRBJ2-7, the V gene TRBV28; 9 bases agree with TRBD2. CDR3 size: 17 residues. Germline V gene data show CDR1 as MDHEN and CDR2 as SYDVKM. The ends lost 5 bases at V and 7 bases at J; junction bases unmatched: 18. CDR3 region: CASSQRPIAGVTREQYF. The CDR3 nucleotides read TGTGCCAGCAGTCAAAGGCCAATAGCGGGAGTGACCCGGGAGCAGTACTTC. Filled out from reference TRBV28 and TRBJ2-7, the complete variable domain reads DVKVTQSSRYLVKRTGEKVFLECVQDMDHENMFWYRQDPGLGLRLIYFSYDVKMKEKGDIPEGYSVSREKKERFSLILESASTNQTSMYLCASSQRPIAGVTREQYFGPGTRLTVT.

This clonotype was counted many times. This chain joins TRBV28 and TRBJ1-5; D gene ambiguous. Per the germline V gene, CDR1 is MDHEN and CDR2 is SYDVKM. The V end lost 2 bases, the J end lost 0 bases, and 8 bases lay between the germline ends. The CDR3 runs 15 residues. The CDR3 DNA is TGTGCCAGCAGTTTAGGAGCCATTAGCAATCAGCCCCAGCATTTT. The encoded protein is CASSLGAISNQPQHF.

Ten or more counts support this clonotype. The CDR3 DNA sequence: TGCAGCGTGACCCCGGGAGATACCTACGAGCAGTACTTC. Its translation: CSVTPGDTYEQYF. The genes are TRBV29-1 and TRBJ2-7, with D perhaps matching TRBD2 (6 bases). CDR3 size: 13 residues. Deletions cut 6 bases from V and 2 bases from J, with 14 bases between. Looked up from germline, CDR1 is SQVTM and CDR2 is ANQGSEA.

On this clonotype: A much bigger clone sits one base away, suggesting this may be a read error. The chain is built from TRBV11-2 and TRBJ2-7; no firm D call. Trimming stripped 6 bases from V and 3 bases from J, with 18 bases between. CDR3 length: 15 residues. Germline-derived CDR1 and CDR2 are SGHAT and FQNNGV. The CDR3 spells CASRHGARPYYEQYF. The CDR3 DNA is TGTGCCAGCAGACATGGAGCTAGACCTTACTACGAGCAGTACTTC.

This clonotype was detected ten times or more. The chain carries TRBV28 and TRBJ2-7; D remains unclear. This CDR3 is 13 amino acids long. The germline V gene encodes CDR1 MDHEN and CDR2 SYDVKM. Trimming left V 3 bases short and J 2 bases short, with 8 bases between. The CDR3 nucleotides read TGTGCCAGCAGTTTTTTCCAGACCTACGAGCAGTACTTC. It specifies CASSFFQTYEQYF.

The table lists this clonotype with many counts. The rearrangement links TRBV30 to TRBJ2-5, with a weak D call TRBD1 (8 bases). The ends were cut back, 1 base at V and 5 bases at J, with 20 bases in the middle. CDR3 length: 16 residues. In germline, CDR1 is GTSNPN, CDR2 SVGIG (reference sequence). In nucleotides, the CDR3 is TGTGCCTGGAGTGGACACGCACAGGGGGGGAGGGAGACCCAGTACTTC. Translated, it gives CAWSGHAQGGRETQYF.

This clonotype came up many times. CDR3 nucleotides: TGCAGTGCTAGTTTAGGCGCTAACTATGGCTACACCTTC. This codes for CSASLGANYGYTF. The rearrangement uses TRBV20-1 and TRBJ1-2; no firm D call. CDR3 length: 13 amino acids. Germline V gives CDR1 DFQATT, CDR2 SNEGSKA (reference sequence). Trimming took 3 bases from V and 0 from J, leaving 8 bases between them.

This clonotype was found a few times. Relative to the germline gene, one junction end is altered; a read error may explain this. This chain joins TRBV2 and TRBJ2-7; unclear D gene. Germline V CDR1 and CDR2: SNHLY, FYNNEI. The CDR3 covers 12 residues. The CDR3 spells CASSFPPCEQCF. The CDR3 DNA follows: TGTGCCAGCAGTTTCCCCCCTTGCGAGCAGTGCTTC. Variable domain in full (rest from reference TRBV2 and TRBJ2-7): EPEVTQTPSHQVTQMGQEVILRCVPISNHLYFYWYRQILGQKVEFLVSFYNNEISEKSEIFDDQFSVERPDGSNFTLKIRSTKLEDSAMYFCASSFPPCEQCFGPGTRLTVT.

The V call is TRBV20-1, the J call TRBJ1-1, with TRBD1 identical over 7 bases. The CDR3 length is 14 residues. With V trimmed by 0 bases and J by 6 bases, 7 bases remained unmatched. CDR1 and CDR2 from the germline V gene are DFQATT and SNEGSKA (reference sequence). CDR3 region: CSARDPRGGAEAFF. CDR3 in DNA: TGCAGTGCTAGAGATCCCAGGGGGGGGGCTGAAGCTTTCTTT.

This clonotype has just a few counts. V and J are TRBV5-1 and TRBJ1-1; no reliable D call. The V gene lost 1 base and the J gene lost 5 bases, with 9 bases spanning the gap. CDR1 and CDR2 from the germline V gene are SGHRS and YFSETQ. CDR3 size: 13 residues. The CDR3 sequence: CASSLTSVTEAFF. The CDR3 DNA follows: TGCGCCAGCAGCTTGACATCAGTAACTGAAGCTTTCTTT.

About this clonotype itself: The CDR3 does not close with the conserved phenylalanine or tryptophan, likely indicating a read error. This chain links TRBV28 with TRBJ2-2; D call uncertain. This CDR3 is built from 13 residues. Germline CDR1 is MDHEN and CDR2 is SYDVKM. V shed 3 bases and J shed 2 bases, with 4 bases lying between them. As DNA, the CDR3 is TGTGCCAGCAGTTTCAGCAACACCGGGGAGCTGTTTTTA. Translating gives CASSFSNTGELFL.

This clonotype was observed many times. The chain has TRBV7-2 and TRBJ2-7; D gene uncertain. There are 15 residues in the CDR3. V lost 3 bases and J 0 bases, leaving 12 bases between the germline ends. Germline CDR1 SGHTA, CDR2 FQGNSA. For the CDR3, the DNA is TGTGCCAGCAGCTTTAGTGGACCGAGCTCCTACGAGCAGTACTTC. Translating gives CASSFSGPSSYEQYF.

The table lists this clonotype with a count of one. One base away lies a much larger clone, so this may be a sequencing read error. CDR3 amino acids: CASSRDSYTGEPFF. DNA for the CDR3: TGTGCCAGCAGCCGAGACAGTTACACCGGGGAGCCGTTTTTT. The chain has TRBV2 and TRBJ2-2; D possibly matches TRBD1 or TRBD2 (5 bases each). This CDR3 has 14 residues. Looked up from germline, CDR1 is SNHLY and CDR2 is FYNNEI.

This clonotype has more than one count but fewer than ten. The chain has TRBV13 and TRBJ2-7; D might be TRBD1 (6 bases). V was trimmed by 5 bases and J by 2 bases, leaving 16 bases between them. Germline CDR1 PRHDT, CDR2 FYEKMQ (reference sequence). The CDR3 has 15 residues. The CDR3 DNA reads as TGTGCCAGCAGCCAAAGACAGGTCCCTCCCTACGAGCAGTACTTC. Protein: CASSQRQVPPYEQYF. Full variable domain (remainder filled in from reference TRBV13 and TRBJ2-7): AAGVIQSPRHLIKEKRETATLKCYPIPRHDTVYWYQQGPGQDPQFLISFYEKMQSDKGSIPDRFSAQQFSDYHSELNMSSLELGDSALYFCASSQRQVPPYEQYFGPGTRLTVT.

The CDR3 region is CATSDGAGVRNEQFF. The CDR3 region has the DNA TGTGCCACCAGTGATGGAGCGGGAGTAAGGAATGAGCAGTTCTTC. This chain connects TRBV24-1 to TRBJ2-1; 8 positions agree with TRBD2. V was clipped by 3 bases and J by 7 bases; unmatched bases: 7. The CDR3 has 15 amino acids. Germline V CDR1 and CDR2: KGHDR, SFDVKD.

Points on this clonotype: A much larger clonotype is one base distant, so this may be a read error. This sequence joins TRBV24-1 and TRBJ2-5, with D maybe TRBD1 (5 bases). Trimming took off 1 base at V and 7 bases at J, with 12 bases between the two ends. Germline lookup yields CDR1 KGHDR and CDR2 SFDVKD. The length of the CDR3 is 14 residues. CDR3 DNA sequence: TGTGCCACCAGTGATTTAAGGCAGGGTGGGACCCAGTACTTC. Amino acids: CATSDLRQGGTQYF.

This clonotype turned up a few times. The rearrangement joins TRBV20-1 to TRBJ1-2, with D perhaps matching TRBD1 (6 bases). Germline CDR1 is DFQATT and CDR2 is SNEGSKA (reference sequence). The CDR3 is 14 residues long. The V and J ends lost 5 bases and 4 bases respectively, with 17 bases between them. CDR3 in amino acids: CSARARDNRYGYTF. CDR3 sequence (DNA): TGCAGTGCTCGAGCCCGGGACAACCGCTATGGCTACACCTTC.

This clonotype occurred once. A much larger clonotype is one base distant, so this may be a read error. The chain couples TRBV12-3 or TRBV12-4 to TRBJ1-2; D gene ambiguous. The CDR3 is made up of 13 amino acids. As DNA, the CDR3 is TGTGCCAGCAGTCCCGTTGGAGACTATGGCTACGCCTTC. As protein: CASSPVGDYGYAF.

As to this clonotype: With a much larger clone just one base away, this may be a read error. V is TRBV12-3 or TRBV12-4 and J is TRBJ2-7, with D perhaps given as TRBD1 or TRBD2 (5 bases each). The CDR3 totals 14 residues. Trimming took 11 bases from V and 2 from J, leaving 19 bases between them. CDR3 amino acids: CACTRGLYAYEQYF. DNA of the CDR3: TGTGCCTGCACCCGGGGCTTGTATGCCTACGAGCAGTACTTC.

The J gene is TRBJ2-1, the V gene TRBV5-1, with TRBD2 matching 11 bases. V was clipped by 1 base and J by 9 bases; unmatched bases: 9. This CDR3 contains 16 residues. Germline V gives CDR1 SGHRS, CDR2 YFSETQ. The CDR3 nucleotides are TGCGCCAGCAGCTTGACGTTTCGGACTAGCGGGTTTGAGCAGTTCTTC. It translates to CASSLTFRTSGFEQFF.